One and the same sample provided the 16 T cell receptor beta chains below, sequenced in a study of blood T cells in healthy people across ages. Together with a sample-barcoded 5' primer, a J-beta primer mix was included in a second PCR lasting about 7 to 12 cycles. One entry per CDR3 protein, called by TCRdb with MiXCR from the 5' RACE reads. This sample has about 830,000 distinct CDR3 sequences; 58% occur once, and the top ten carry 22%. Sequenced material: blood. These receptors were collected from a man aged 25 to 40 in good health.

This clonotype was picked up many times. J is TRBJ2-7 and V is TRBV28; D remains ambiguous. In germline, CDR1 is MDHEN, CDR2 SYDVKM. V was clipped by 8 bases and J by 7 bases, with 12 bases between them. The CDR3 totals 11 residues. CDR3 DNA: TGTGCCAGCTCGTTAGGGTTGGAGCAGTACTTC. This gives the protein CASSLGLEQYF.

Only a few counts were recorded for this clonotype. The J gene is TRBJ1-5, the V gene TRBV7-2; D might be TRBD1 (6 bases). CDR1 is SGHTA, CDR2 FQGNSA, per germline. The germline V and J ends were trimmed by 5 bases and 5 bases, with 16 bases remaining between them. The CDR3 length is 15 residues. CDR3 sequence reads: CASSKAQGYDQPQHF. The CDR3 coding sequence is TGTGCCAGCAGCAAAGCTCAGGGGTACGATCAGCCCCAGCATTTT.

The J gene is TRBJ2-4, the V gene TRBV20-1; possible D gene TRBD2, 6 bases. Matching the DNA end better, TRBJ2-7 makes the J call doubtful. Looked up from germline, CDR1 is DFQATT and CDR2 is SNEGSKA (reference sequence). This CDR3 is 13 amino acids long. The CDR3 DNA follows: TGCAGTGCTAGACGGGGACTTCTCTACGAGCAGTACTTC. It is translated as CSARRGLLYEQYF.

V and J are TRBV6-2 or TRBV6-3 and TRBJ1-2; D unclear. Germline V gene sequence: CDR1 MNHEY, CDR2 SVGEGT. The CDR3 is 16 amino acids. Trimming stripped 6 bases from V and 4 bases from J, with 21 bases between. The chain's CDR3 is CASSPLGKAWGYGYTF. The CDR3 DNA reads as TGTGCCAGCAGCCCGCTGGGGAAGGCGTGGGGCTATGGCTACACCTTC.

This clonotype was found many times. The J gene is TRBJ1-1, the V gene TRBV29-1; D is perhaps TRBD1 (6 bases). The CDR3 sequence is 12 residues long. V was clipped by 4 bases and J by 3 bases, with 9 bases between them. Germline CDR1 and CDR2: SQVTM and ANQGSEA. Here the CDR3 reads CSVAGDYTEAFF. CDR3 bases: TGCAGCGTTGCAGGGGACTACACTGAAGCTTTCTTT.

The rearrangement uses TRBV20-1 and TRBJ1-2; 7 positions agree with TRBD1. Germline values: CDR1 DFQATT, CDR2 SNEGSKA (reference sequence). Trimming took 1 base from V and 4 from J; bases not matched to a gene: 6. The CDR3 loop spans 14 amino acids. For the CDR3, the DNA is TGCAGTGCTAGAGCGCCGACAGGGCCCTATGGCTACACCTTC. Translated, it gives CSARAPTGPYGYTF.

The CDR3 protein is CASSESGGSYNEQFF. In DNA, the CDR3 is TGCGCCAGCAGCGAGAGCGGGGGGAGCTACAATGAGCAGTTCTTC. The chain is built from TRBV5-1 and TRBJ2-1; TRBD2 aligns across 9 bases. Germline trimming cut 4 bases from V and 3 bases from J; bases unmatched to any gene: 5. Germline lookup yields CDR1 SGHRS and CDR2 YFSETQ. The CDR3 extends over 15 amino acids. Together with reference TRBV5-1 and TRBJ2-1, the CDR3 gives the full variable domain: KAGVTQTPRYLIKTRGQQVTLSCSPISGHRSVSWYQQTPGQGLQFLFEYFSETQRNKGNFPGRFSGRQFSNSRSEMNVSTLELGDSALYLCASSESGGSYNEQFFGPGTRLTVL.

V gene TRBV20-1 combines with J gene TRBJ2-7; TRBD2 is a possible D gene (5 bases). The CDR3 loop spans 13 amino acids. CDR1 and CDR2 (germline): DFQATT, SNEGSKA (reference sequence). The V and J ends lost 6 bases and 4 bases respectively, with 16 bases between them. CDR3 bases: TGCAGTGCGACCTTCAGCGGTTCTTACGAGCAGTACTTC. This sequence encodes CSATFSGSYEQYF.

CDR3 sequence (DNA): TGTGCCAGCAGTCCTGGGAACGGACCCAATCAGCCCCAGCATTTT. Amino acids: CASSPGNGPNQPQHF. This chain links TRBV6-5 with TRBJ1-5; D is uncertain. Per germline, CDR1 MNHEY and CDR2 SVGAGI. Trimming left V 5 bases short and J 3 bases short, with 14 bases between. This CDR3 region has 15 residues.

This clonotype was seen once. The chain is built from TRBV20-1 and TRBJ2-3, with D unresolved. Trimming removed 0 bases at V and 0 bases at J, with 10 bases between. The CDR3 is made up of 15 amino acids. CDR1 and CDR2 from the germline V gene are DFQATT and SNEGSKA (reference sequence). CDR3 DNA sequence: TGCAGTGCTAGAGAGACCATTCCTAGCACAGATACGCAGTATTTT. This sequence encodes CSARETIPSTDTQYF.

The chain combines TRBV7-9 with TRBJ2-1; TRBD1 or TRBD2 may be the D gene (6 bases each). V was trimmed by 5 bases and J by 5 bases, leaving 19 bases between them. Per the germline V gene, CDR1 is SEHNR and CDR2 is FQNEAQ (reference sequence). The CDR3 length is 16 residues. The CDR3 sequence is CASSLGGTPRDNEQFF. The CDR3 DNA reads as TGTGCCAGCAGCCTAGGGGGGACCCCTCGGGACAATGAGCAGTTCTTC.

The chain is built from TRBV25-1 and TRBJ1-2; weak D call: TRBD1 (5 bases). CDR3 length: 17 amino acids. In germline, CDR1 is MGHDK, CDR2 SYGVNS. Trimming took off 2 bases at V and 6 bases at J, with 22 bases between the two ends. CDR3 nucleotide sequence: TGTGCCAGCAGTGAACCGACGGAACGCGGGGCGACGCATGGCTACACCTTC. Protein sequence: CASSEPTERGATHGYTF.

V is TRBV6-1 and J is TRBJ1-1; 7 positions agree with TRBD1. V trimming: 8 bases; J trimming: 5 bases; junction bases outside the gene matches: 8. Per the germline V gene, CDR1 is MNHNS and CDR2 is SASEGT. The CDR3 spans 13 residues. The CDR3 loop is CASPGQAGTEAFF. The CDR3 DNA reads TGTGCCAGCCCCGGACAGGCAGGGACTGAAGCTTTCTTT.

V is TRBV4-3 and J is TRBJ2-7; D tentatively reads TRBD1 or TRBD2 (5 bases each). CDR1 is LGHNA and CDR2 is YSLEER in the germline V gene. This CDR3 spans 15 amino acids. The ends were cut back, 2 bases at V and 3 bases at J, with 14 bases in the middle. This chain's CDR3 is CASSQLRDRRYEQYF. CDR3 sequence (DNA): TGCGCCAGCAGCCAACTCCGGGACCGACGCTACGAGCAGTACTTC.

This chain joins TRBV21-1 and TRBJ1-5. TRBV21-1 is a documented pseudogene. This CDR3 has 17 residues. The CDR3 nucleotides read TGTGCCAGCAGCAAGAAAACGCGGGCCGCTAGCAATCAGCCCCAGCATTTT. Its protein product is CASSKKTRAASNQPQHF.

The rearrangement links TRBV24-1 to TRBJ2-1; D ambiguous. There are 14 residues in the CDR3. From germline, CDR1 is KGHDR and CDR2 SFDVKD. Deletions cut 4 bases from V and 6 bases from J, with 12 bases between. DNA of the CDR3: TGTGCCACCAGTGACCCGGTTGGCGGCAATGAGCAGTTCTTC. Protein: CATSDPVGGNEQFF.